Below, 12 T cell receptor beta chains from the same sample are listed, as sequenced in a study of T cells in Graves' hyperthyroidism and ophthalmopathy. The investigators amplified TCR beta CDR3 regions from RNA transcripts. TCR CDR3 underwent first-round RT-PCR with the HTBI primer set. TCRdb reprocessed the multiplex PCR reads via MiXCR and lists one record per CDR3 protein. The table shows roughly 700,000 distinct CDR3 sequences, with less than 15% occurring only once. What was sequenced was blood. Receptor source: a young woman with Graves' hyperthyroidism.

CDR3 sequence: CASSFLDGGPDTIYF. The CDR3 DNA reads TGTGCCAGCAGCTTCCTGGACGGGGGCCCGGACACCATATATTTT. The rearrangement uses TRBV7-9 and TRBJ1-3; TRBD1 might be the D (6 bases). The V gene lost 3 bases and the J gene lost 8 bases, with 17 bases spanning the gap. This CDR3 region has 15 residues. CDR1 SEHNR and CDR2 FQNEAQ come from the germline V gene (reference sequence). Looking up the rest from reference TRBV7-9 and TRBJ1-3 gives the full variable domain: DTGVSQNPRHKITKRGQNVTFRCDPISEHNRLYWYRQTLGQGPEFLTYFQNEAQLEKSRLLSDRFSAERPKGSFSTLEIQRTEQGDSAMYLCASSFLDGGPDTIYFGEGSWLTVV.

The table lists this clonotype with many counts. The V call is TRBV6-1, the J call TRBJ2-2; D remains unclear. V was pared by 3 bases and J by 5 bases, with 7 bases between. The germline V gene has CDR1 MNHNS and CDR2 SASEGT. This CDR3 spans 13 amino acids. In nucleotides, the CDR3 is TGTGCCAGCAGTGAGAGGCAGACCGGGGAGCTGTTTTTT. Its translation: CASSERQTGELFF.

The chain couples TRBV27 to TRBJ1-6, with no clear D. The germline V and J ends were trimmed by 3 bases and 7 bases, with 19 bases remaining between them. The length of the CDR3 is 17 residues. The germline gives CDR1 MNHEY, CDR2 SMNVEV (reference sequence). The DNA for the CDR3 is TGTGCCAGCAGTTTCTTCGTTTCGGGTCGTCGCAATTCACCCCTCCACTTT. Translation: CASSFFVSGRRNSPLHF.

This clonotype was counted ten times or more. CDR3 amino acids: CASSVISRTGELFF. As DNA, the CDR3 is TGTGCCAGCAGTGTGATCAGCAGAACCGGGGAGCTGTTTTTT. The chain recombines TRBV6-1 with TRBJ2-2; no definite D call. Germline V gene lookup returns CDR1 MNHNS and CDR2 SASEGT. This CDR3 is 14 amino acids long. Trimming shortened V by 4 bases and J by 5 bases, and 11 bases separated the two germline ends.

A few counts support this clonotype. One junction end disagrees with the germline gene, perhaps due to a read error. The chain is built from TRBV4-2 and TRBJ2-4; 12 bases fit TRBD1. Germline V gene sequence: CDR1 LGHNA, CDR2 YNFKEQ. The CDR3 runs to 16 residues. CDR3 in DNA: TGTGCCAGCAGCGAAGAGGGACAGGGGGCCGGGGACATTCAGTACTTC. Translation: CASSEEGQGAGDIQYF.

This clonotype was seen at least ten times. The J gene is TRBJ1-1, the V gene TRBV7-8; 9 positions match TRBD1. V dropped 6 bases and J dropped 2; count of bases not matched to a gene: 4. Looked up from germline, CDR1 is SGHVS and CDR2 is FQNEAQ. This CDR3 region has 14 residues. The DNA for the CDR3 is TGTGCCAGCAGACGACAGGGGGTCAACACTGAAGCTTTCTTT. Translating gives CASRRQGVNTEAFF.

This clonotype was picked up a small number of times. This rearrangement joins TRBV10-3 to TRBJ2-7, with TRBD2 identical over 10 bases. There are 16 residues in the CDR3. The germline gives CDR1 ENHRY, CDR2 SYGVKD. V shed 2 bases and J 5 bases; nucleotides not matched to a gene: 9. The CDR3 protein is CAISEGLRLAGDEQYF. The CDR3 DNA follows: TGTGCCATCAGTGAGGGATTGAGGCTAGCGGGAGACGAGCAGTACTTC.

This clonotype was counted many times. The chain joins TRBV30 to TRBJ1-2, with D unclear. Trimming stripped 4 bases from V and 6 bases from J, with 9 bases between. The CDR3 sequence is 11 residues long. Germline V gene lookup returns CDR1 GTSNPN and CDR2 SVGIG (reference sequence). CDR3: CAWKGLNGYTF. The CDR3 DNA reads TGTGCCTGGAAAGGGCTCAATGGCTACACCTTC.

This clonotype came up once. The genes are TRBV28 and TRBJ1-5; D is undetermined. This CDR3 is 15 amino acids long. Trimming shortened V by 8 bases and J by 7 bases, and 21 bases separated the two germline ends. CDR1 and CDR2 from the germline V gene are MDHEN and SYDVKM. CDR3 coding DNA: TGTGCCAGCTCCCGCCCAAAAGGAGGTGACCAGCCCCAGCATTTT. Translation: CASSRPKGGDQPQHF. Drawing the rest from reference TRBV28 and TRBJ1-5, the complete variable domain is DVKVTQSSRYLVKRTGEKVFLECVQDMDHENMFWYRQDPGLGLRLIYFSYDVKMKEKGDIPEGYSVSREKKERFSLILESASTNQTSMYLCASSRPKGGDQPQHFGDGTRLSIL.

This clonotype has only a few counts. The chain uses TRBV2 and TRBJ2-7; D perhaps matches TRBD2 (6 bases). Trimming shortened V by 6 bases and J by 3 bases, and 15 bases separated the two germline ends. Germline V lookup: CDR1 SNHLY, CDR2 FYNNEI. The CDR3 sequence is 14 residues long. The CDR3 reads CASSAGLGDYEQYF. In nucleotides, the CDR3 is TGTGCCAGCAGCGCGGGACTCGGAGACTACGAGCAGTACTTC.

This sequence joins TRBV30 and TRBJ1-1; possible D gene TRBD1, 5 bases. The V gene lost 0 bases and the J gene lost 6 bases, with 8 bases spanning the gap. Germline CDR1 is GTSNPN and CDR2 is SVGIG (reference sequence). The CDR3 is 12 amino acids. The CDR3 sequence: CAWSVSGAEAFF. The CDR3 nucleotides are TGTGCCTGGAGTGTCTCGGGGGCTGAAGCTTTCTTT.

This clonotype was seen at least ten times. The chain employs TRBV12-3 or TRBV12-4 and TRBJ2-5; 9 bases agree with TRBD2. The CDR3 runs 18 residues. V gave up 7 bases and J gave up 5 bases; unmatched junction bases: 20. CDR3 sequence: CASTKGAHSGRLRETQYF. The CDR3 bases are TGTGCCAGCACCAAAGGGGCACATAGCGGGAGACTCCGGGAGACCCAGTACTTC.